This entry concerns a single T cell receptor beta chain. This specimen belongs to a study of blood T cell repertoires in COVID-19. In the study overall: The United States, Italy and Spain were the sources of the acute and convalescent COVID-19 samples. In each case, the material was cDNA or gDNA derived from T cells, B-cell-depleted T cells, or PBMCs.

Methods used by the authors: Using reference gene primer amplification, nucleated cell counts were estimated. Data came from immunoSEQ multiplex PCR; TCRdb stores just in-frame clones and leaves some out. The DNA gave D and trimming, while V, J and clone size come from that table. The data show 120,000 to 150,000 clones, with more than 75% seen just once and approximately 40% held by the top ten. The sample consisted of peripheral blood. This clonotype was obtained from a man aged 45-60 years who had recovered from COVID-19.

The CDR3 DNA sequence: TGTGCCAGCAGCGTAATGGACAGGGGGCGTAAGAACGACGAGCAGTACTTC. It is translated as CASSVMDRGRKNDEQYF. The chain links TRBV9 to TRBJ2-7; 11 nucleotides line up with TRBD1. The germline V gene has CDR1 SGDLS and CDR2 YYNGEE. V dropped 1 base and J dropped 5; count of bases not matched to a gene: 11. The CDR3 has 17 residues.